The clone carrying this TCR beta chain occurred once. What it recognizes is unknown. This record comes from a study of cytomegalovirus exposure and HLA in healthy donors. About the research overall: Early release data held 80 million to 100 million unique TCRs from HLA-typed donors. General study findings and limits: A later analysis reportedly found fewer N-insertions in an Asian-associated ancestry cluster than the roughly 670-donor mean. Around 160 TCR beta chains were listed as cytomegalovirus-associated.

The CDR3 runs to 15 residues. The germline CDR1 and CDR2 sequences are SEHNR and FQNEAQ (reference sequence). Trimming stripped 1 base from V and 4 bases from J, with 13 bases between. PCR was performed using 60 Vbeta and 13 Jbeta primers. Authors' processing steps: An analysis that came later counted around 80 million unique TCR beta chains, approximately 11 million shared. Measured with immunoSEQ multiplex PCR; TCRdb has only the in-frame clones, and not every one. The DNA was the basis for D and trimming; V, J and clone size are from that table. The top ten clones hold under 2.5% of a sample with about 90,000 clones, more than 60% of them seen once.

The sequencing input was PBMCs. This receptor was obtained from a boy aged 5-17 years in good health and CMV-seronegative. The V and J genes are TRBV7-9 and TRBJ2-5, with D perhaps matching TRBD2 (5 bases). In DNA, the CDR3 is TGTGCCAGCAGCTTAGACGGGGTGGAAAGAGAGACCCAGTACTTC. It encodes CASSLDGVERETQYF.